This TCR beta chain was recovered during a study of blood T cell repertoires in COVID-19. Whole-study context: Material from acute and convalescent COVID-19 was sourced from the United States, Italy and Spain.

The V gene lost 6 bases and the J gene lost 3 bases, with 16 bases spanning the gap. Germline lookup yields CDR1 MNHEY and CDR2 SVGAGI. This CDR3 spans 15 amino acids. Sequencing was performed with immunoSEQ multiplex PCR; in TCRdb, only in-frame clones are kept and a portion is missing. The repertoire includes 300,000 to 400,000 clones, around nine tenths of them detected once, and less than 6.5% sits in the top ten. This receptor was obtained from a man aged 30 to 39 who had recovered from COVID-19. J is TRBJ2-3 and V is TRBV6-5, with D possibly being TRBD2 (6 bases). Sequences were obtained from PBMCs or T cells enriched from blood (not recorded which). As DNA, the CDR3 is TGTGCCAGCAGCCCCGAAGGGACTTATACAGATACGCAGTATTTT. It codes for CASSPEGTYTDTQYF.